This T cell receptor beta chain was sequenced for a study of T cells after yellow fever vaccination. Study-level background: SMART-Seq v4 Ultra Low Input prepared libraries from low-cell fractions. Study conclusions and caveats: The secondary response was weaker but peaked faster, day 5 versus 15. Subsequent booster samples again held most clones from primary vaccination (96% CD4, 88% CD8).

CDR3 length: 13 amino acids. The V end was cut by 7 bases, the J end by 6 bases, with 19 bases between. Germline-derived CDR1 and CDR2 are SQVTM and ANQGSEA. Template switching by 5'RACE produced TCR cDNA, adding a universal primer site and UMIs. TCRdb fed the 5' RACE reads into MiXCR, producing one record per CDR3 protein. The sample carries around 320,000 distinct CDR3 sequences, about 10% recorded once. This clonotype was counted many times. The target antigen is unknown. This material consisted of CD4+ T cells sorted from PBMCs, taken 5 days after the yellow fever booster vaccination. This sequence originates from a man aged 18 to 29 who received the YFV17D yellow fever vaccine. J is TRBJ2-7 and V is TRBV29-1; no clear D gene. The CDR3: CSAGRQESTEQYF. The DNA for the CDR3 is TGCAGCGCTGGGCGACAAGAGTCAACCGAGCAGTACTTC.